This entry lists 27 T cell receptor beta chains sequenced from one sample in a study of regulatory T cells in long-lasting Graves disease. TCR beta libraries were built with iRepertoire HTBI primers and Arm-PCR of CDR3 regions. TCRdb re-called the multiplex PCR reads with MiXCR, one entry per CDR3 protein. Of a few hundred thousand distinct CDR3 sequences listed, over 9.5% are singletons. Time point noted: newly diagnosed GD, antithyroid drugs for less than 3 months. Construction of the TCR library relied on RNA isolated from PBMCs. These data also formed part of another study, on T cells in Graves' hyperthyroidism and ophthalmopathy.

The input for sequencing was peripheral blood mononuclear cells (PBMCs), taken at new diagnosis, from a patient treated with antithyroid drugs. The receptors were gathered from a young woman with Graves disease.

Points on this clonotype: This may come from a read error, since a much larger clone is one base off. This CDR3 reads CASSYEGALTGTQYF. CDR3 coding DNA: TGTGCCAGCAGTTACGAGGGGGCGCTCACAGGTACGCAGTATTTT. V is TRBV6-2 or TRBV6-3 and J is TRBJ2-3; 7 positions match TRBD1. The CDR3 length is 15 residues. Germline V CDR1 and CDR2: MNHEY, SVGEGT.

The CDR3 loop is CASSKARTSGRKTQYF. The CDR3 nucleotides read TGTGCCAGCAGTAAGGCCCGGACTAGCGGGAGGAAGACCCAGTACTTC. V gene TRBV12-3 or TRBV12-4 combines with J gene TRBJ2-5; 14 positions match TRBD2. The CDR3 spans 16 residues. Germline trimming cut 5 bases from V and 6 bases from J; bases unmatched to any gene: 8.

This clonotype has ten or more counts. The gene calls are TRBV20-1 and TRBJ2-2; 10 bases are shared with TRBD2. Trimming removed 3 bases from V and 7 bases from J; junction bases left unmatched: 8. Germline V gene sequence: CDR1 DFQATT, CDR2 SNEGSKA (reference sequence). CDR3 size: 15 residues. Written as DNA, the CDR3 is TGCAGTGCTAGTTCCAGCGGGAGGGCTAACGGGGAGCTGTTTTTT. It specifies CSASSSGRANGELFF.

The chain couples TRBV6-2 or TRBV6-3 to TRBJ2-3, with no clear D. With 6 bases removed from V and 1 base from J, the gap between germline ends came to 5 bases. The CDR3 is 12 residues long. The germline CDR1 and CDR2 sequences are MNHEY and SVGEGT. In DNA form, the CDR3 reads TGTGCCAGCAGGTCCCGCACAGATACGCAGTATTTT. Amino acids: CASRSRTDTQYF.

This clonotype was seen more than once but under ten times. The chain couples TRBV4-3 to TRBJ2-3; D might be TRBD1 (5 bases). Germline CDR1 reads LGHNA; CDR2 reads YSLEER. Trimming cost V 3 bases and J 2 bases, with 15 bases left between them. The CDR3 has 16 amino acids. The CDR3 loop reads CASSQGRWLVTDTQYF. The DNA for the CDR3 is TGCGCCAGCAGCCAGGGGCGGTGGCTAGTCACAGATACGCAGTATTTT.

V is TRBV19 and J is TRBJ2-4; D is uncertain. Germline CDR1 is LNHDA and CDR2 is SQIVND (reference sequence). The length of the CDR3 is 11 residues. V lost 3 bases, J lost 8 bases, and 5 bases lay in between. The CDR3 DNA sequence: TGTGCCAGTAGTATTACGGACATTCAGTACTTC. This sequence encodes CASSITDIQYF.

This clonotype was counted many times. The chain recombines TRBV12-3 or TRBV12-4 with TRBJ1-5; the match to TRBD1 covers 7 bases. V lost 6 bases and J lost 7; bases outside the gene matches: 12. This CDR3 contains 15 residues. The CDR3 DNA reads TGTGCCAGCAGCTATGACAGGGTAAGGGGACAGCCCCAGCATTTT. It specifies CASSYDRVRGQPQHF.

The genes are TRBV14 and TRBJ1-3; the D is unclear. The CDR3 is 15 amino acids. Germline assignment: CDR1 SGHDN and CDR2 FVKESK. V shed 5 bases and J shed 4 bases, with 15 bases lying between them. Here the CDR3 DNA reads TGTGCCAGCAGCTCCCGTAAGGTATCCGGAAACACCATATATTTT. Translation gives CASSSRKVSGNTIYF.

This clonotype turned up a few times. The chain recombines TRBV3-1 with TRBJ2-7; no firm D call. The germline V gene has CDR1 LGHDT and CDR2 YNNKEL (reference sequence). Trimming stripped 1 base from V and 2 bases from J, with 12 bases between. CDR3 length equals 15 residues. CDR3 loop: CASSQGPWLTYEQYF. DNA for the CDR3: TGTGCCAGCAGCCAAGGGCCATGGTTAACCTACGAGCAGTACTTC.

There are many counts of this clonotype. CDR3 amino acids: CASSFGPDTQYF. In nucleotides, the CDR3 is TGTGCCAGCAGCTTCGGTCCAGATACGCAGTATTTT. The V call is TRBV11-3, the J call TRBJ2-3; no clear D gene. The germline V gene has CDR1 SGHNT and CDR2 YENEEA. V lost 3 bases and J 4 bases, leaving 5 bases between the germline ends. This CDR3 spans 12 amino acids. Based on the CDR3 plus reference TRBV11-3 and TRBJ2-3, the full variable domain is EAGVVQSPRYKIIEKKQPVAFWCNPISGHNTLYWYLQNLGQGPELLIRYENEEAVDDSQLPKDRFSAERLKGVDSTLKIQPAELGDSAVYLCASSFGPDTQYFGPGTRLTVL.

This clonotype showed up many times. The chain uses TRBV30 and TRBJ2-2, with D tentatively TRBD2 (6 bases). The V end was cut by 2 bases, the J end by 5 bases, with 12 bases between. The CDR3 is 14 residues long. Germline V CDR1 and CDR2: GTSNPN, SVGIG (reference sequence). CDR3 bases: TGTGCCTGGAGTTGGGACGGACTAACCGGGGAGCTGTTTTTT. This sequence encodes CAWSWDGLTGELFF.

This clonotype was seen repeatedly, ten times or more. The chain links TRBV4-1 to TRBJ1-2; D is undetermined. The length of the CDR3 is 13 residues. The germline V gene encodes CDR1 MGHRA and CDR2 YSYEKL. V was pared by 2 bases and J by 4 bases, with 8 bases between. The CDR3 here is CASSQRAPYGYTF. CDR3 in DNA: TGCGCCAGCAGCCAAAGGGCACCCTATGGCTACACCTTC.

This clonotype came up many times. The rearrangement links TRBV27 to TRBJ1-1; TRBD1 is a possible D gene (5 bases). Germline CDR1 is MNHEY and CDR2 is SMNVEV (reference sequence). Trimming pared 9 bases from V and 0 bases from J, leaving 11 bases between. The CDR3 is 13 residues long. Here the CDR3 DNA reads TGTGCCAGTCGGGGGAGTATGAACACTGAAGCTTTCTTT. Residues: CASRGSMNTEAFF.

This clonotype was seen ten or more times. The chain combines TRBV19 with TRBJ2-3; D is possibly TRBD1 (6 bases). From germline, CDR1 is LNHDA and CDR2 SQIVND (reference sequence). V lost 4 bases and J 2 bases, leaving 13 bases between the germline ends. CDR3 length equals 15 residues. The CDR3 spells CASSTHGQFTDTQYF. The CDR3, as DNA: TGTGCCAGTAGTACCCACGGACAGTTCACAGATACGCAGTATTTT.

The rearrangement links TRBV6-2 or TRBV6-3 to TRBJ2-7; TRBD2 aligns across 11 bases. The CDR3 contains 15 residues. Germline lookup yields CDR1 MNHEY and CDR2 SVGEGT. After removal of 8 bases from V and 1 base from J, the junction contained 7 bases not matched to a gene. CDR3 in DNA: TGTGCCAGCTTTTCTAGCGGGAGGTCGTCCTACGAGCAGTACTTC. Translating gives CASFSSGRSSYEQYF.

The sample holds a few counts of this clonotype. The CDR3 coding sequence is TGCGCCAGCAGCCAAGCAGGGGGCAGTTGGGAGACCCAGTACTTC. Translating it yields CASSQAGGSWETQYF. The genes are TRBV4-3 and TRBJ2-5; 8 bases match TRBD1. V was pared by 1 base and J by 5 bases, with 6 bases of the junction left unmatched. The CDR3 runs to 15 residues. CDR1 is LGHNA and CDR2 is YSLEER in the germline V gene.

This clonotype appeared many times. V is TRBV7-9 and J is TRBJ2-7; tentatively, D is TRBD2 (5 bases). Per germline, CDR1 SEHNR and CDR2 FQNEAQ (reference sequence). This CDR3 has 13 residues. V lost 7 bases to trimming and J lost 5 bases, with 15 bases between them. CDR3 sequence (DNA): TGTGCCAGCACCCCCGGCCCGACTAACGAGCAGTACGTC. It specifies CASTPGPTNEQYV.

The V gene is TRBV9, the J gene TRBJ2-1, with TRBD2 identical over 10 bases. Trimming at V came to 0 bases and at J to 15 bases, leaving 12 bases not matched to a gene. The germline gives CDR1 SGDLS, CDR2 YYNGEE. The CDR3 covers 15 residues. The CDR3 DNA reads TGTGCCAGCAGCGTAGACCAGCGGGAGGGCCAGGGGCGGTTCTTC. Amino acids: CASSVDQREGQGRFF.

There are many counts of this clonotype. The chain recombines TRBV10-3 with TRBJ2-1, with D perhaps TRBD2 (5 bases). The CDR3 is 15 amino acids. The germline V gene encodes CDR1 ENHRY and CDR2 SYGVKD. V lost 3 bases and J 8 bases, leaving 17 bases between the germline ends. The CDR3 nucleotides read TGTGCCATCAGTGAAGGGAGAGGGATCGTCTATGAGCAGTTCTTC. Translating gives CAISEGRGIVYEQFF.

The gene calls are TRBV25-1 and TRBJ2-5; TRBD2 agrees at 7 bases. The length of the CDR3 is 17 residues. CDR1 is MGHDK, CDR2 SYGVNS, per germline. Unmatched junction bases numbered 18, after V lost 2 bases and J lost 9 bases. The CDR3 sequence: CASSEGTGFYGREAQYF. The CDR3 DNA is TGTGCCAGCAGTGAAGGCACCGGGTTCTATGGGAGGGAGGCCCAGTACTTC.

The J gene is TRBJ1-6, the V gene TRBV15; D is unclear. From germline, CDR1 is LNHNV and CDR2 YYDKDF (reference sequence). The V gene lost 1 base and the J gene lost 4 bases, with 8 bases spanning the gap. The CDR3 extends over 15 amino acids. The chain's CDR3 is CATSRGEDYNSPLHF. CDR3 in DNA: TGTGCCACCAGCAGAGGGGAGGATTATAATTCACCCCTCCACTTT.

This clonotype has more than one count but fewer than ten. J is TRBJ2-1 and V is TRBV4-1, with a tentative D call TRBD2 (5 bases). The germline V and J ends were trimmed by 2 bases and 8 bases, with 22 bases remaining between them. The CDR3 is made up of 17 amino acids. Germline CDR1 and CDR2: MGHRA and YSYEKL. The CDR3 sequence is CASSQSEGSAILDEQFF. The CDR3 bases are TGCGCCAGCAGCCAAAGTGAAGGGAGCGCTATTTTGGATGAGCAGTTCTTC.

This chain links TRBV6-5 with TRBJ2-7; 7 bases map to TRBD1. With V trimmed by 0 bases and J by 3 bases, 8 bases remained unmatched. Germline assignment: CDR1 MNHEY and CDR2 SVGAGI. The CDR3 is 16 residues long. CDR3 region: CASSYSEGGRLYEQYV. The CDR3 bases are TGTGCCAGCAGTTACTCGGAAGGGGGCAGACTCTACGAGCAGTACGTC.

There are many counts of this clonotype. The rearrangement uses TRBV4-3 and TRBJ1-1; D is uncertain. V lost 2 bases and J 2 bases, leaving 9 bases between the germline ends. The CDR3 covers 14 residues. Germline lookup yields CDR1 LGHNA and CDR2 YSLEER. The chain's CDR3 is CASSQRGPNTEAFF. CDR3 bases: TGCGCCAGCAGCCAACGAGGGCCAAACACTGAAGCTTTCTTT.

This clonotype was counted at least ten times. The chain has TRBV7-3 and TRBJ1-1, with 8 bases lining up with TRBD1. This CDR3 has 14 residues. Trimming removed 5 bases from V and 0 bases from J; junction bases left unmatched: 2. Germline V gene sequence: CDR1 SGHTA, CDR2 FQGTGA. This CDR3 reads CASSQTGVNTEAFF. Here the CDR3 DNA reads TGTGCCAGCAGCCAGACAGGGGTGAACACTGAAGCTTTCTTT. The full variable domain, rest sourced from reference TRBV7-3 and TRBJ1-1, is GAGVSQTPSNKVTEKGKYVELRCDPISGHTALYWYRQSLGQGPEFLIYFQGTGAADDSGLPNDRFFAVRPEGSVSTLKIQRTERGDSAVYLCASSQTGVNTEAFFGQGTRLTVV.

This clonotype was found a few times. This rearrangement joins TRBV7-2 to TRBJ1-1, with D possibly being TRBD1 (5 bases). V was clipped by 5 bases and J by 5 bases, with 18 bases between them. Germline V CDR1 and CDR2: SGHTA, FQGNSA. This CDR3 spans 15 amino acids. The CDR3 sequence is CASSRGLEGGTEAFF. The DNA for the CDR3 is TGTGCCAGCAGCCGGGGCCTCGAGGGTGGTACTGAAGCTTTCTTT.

This clonotype was recorded many times. The chain joins TRBV7-2 to TRBJ2-1; perhaps D is TRBD1 or TRBD2 (5 bases each). This CDR3 has 13 residues. V gave up 4 bases and J gave up 9 bases, with 13 bases separating them. CDR1 is SGHTA, CDR2 FQGNSA, per germline. CDR3 DNA: TGTGCCAGCAGCTCTAGAGGGGTGAGTGAGCAGTTCTTC. Amino acid sequence: CASSSRGVSEQFF.